The clone carrying this TCR beta chain was counted at least ten times. Its target is unknown. The data were obtained in a study of T-cell memory formation after mild COVID-19. Study as a whole: The TCR clusters were mostly specific to one donor. Whole-study findings and limits: A second wave of clones peaked on day 37, and their SARS-CoV-2 specificity went unconfirmed. Researchers report contracting CD4+ clones mostly in CM and EM, with CD8+ clones in EMRA.

The CDR3 consists of 13 residues. With 4 bases clipped from V and 8 bases from J, the junction kept 6 bases outside the gene matches. Germline V gene data show CDR1 as SGDLS and CDR2 as YYNGEE. Via MiXCR, TCRdb re-called the 5' RACE reads, giving one row per CDR3 protein. Here the sample spans fewer than 350,000 distinct CDR3 sequences, around an eighth being singletons. The J gene is TRBJ1-1, the V gene TRBV9, with 9 bases aligning to TRBD1. The origin of this receptor is a man younger than 30 who had mild COVID-19 (a few samples of this study predate the infection). Cell type and time point are not known. The material sequenced was PBMCs or a T cell subset sorted from them (not recorded which). CDR3 in amino acids: CASSSQGASEAFF. The DNA of the CDR3 is TGTGCCAGCAGCTCACAGGGGGCGTCGGAAGCTTTCTTT.